This T cell receptor (beta chain) appears in the sequencing data of a study of cytomegalovirus exposure and HLA in healthy donors. Overall study findings and caveats: Certain indistinguishable V segments, among them TRBV6-2 and TRBV6-3, were excluded.

This clone was observed a single time. What it recognizes is unknown. This PCR relied on a set of 60 Vbeta primers and 13 Jbeta primers. Assay used: immunoSEQ multiplex PCR; TCRdb lists only in-frame clones, some missing. The sample holds around 40,000 clones, around 87% seen once. Trimming took 4 bases from V and 6 from J, leaving 15 bases between them. Germline V gene lookup returns CDR1 SGHAT and CDR2 FQNNGV. The CDR3 loop spans 14 amino acids. The gene calls are TRBV11-2 and TRBJ1-2; tentatively, D is TRBD1 (6 bases). This TCR was sampled from a woman aged 35 to 49 in good health and CMV-seropositive. The sample taken for sequencing was PBMCs. The CDR3 nucleotides are TGTGCCAGCAGCTGGGTAGGGGGGGAAAATGGCTACACCTTC. Encoded protein: CASSWVGGENGYTF.